These 2 T cell receptor beta chains came from one sample sequenced in a study of blood T cells in healthy people across ages. The second PCR ran roughly 6 to 12 cycles with a sample-barcoded 5' primer and J-beta primers. TCRdb re-called the 5' RACE reads through MiXCR, storing one row per CDR3 protein. Of hundreds of thousands of distinct CDR3 sequences in the sample, about half were seen once. Input material: blood. The receptors stem from an older man in good health.

This clonotype was seen only a few times. The gene calls are TRBV20-1 and TRBJ2-3; TRBD2 aligns across 10 bases. This CDR3 region has 16 residues. The V segment lost 0 bases and the J segment 2 bases; nucleotides outside the gene matches: 5. Germline CDR1 reads DFQATT; CDR2 reads SNEGSKA (reference sequence). The CDR3 loop reads CSARDPSGRVTDTQYF. CDR3 bases: TGCAGTGCTAGAGATCCAAGCGGGAGGGTCACAGATACGCAGTATTTT.

Remarks on this clonotype: An end of the junction differs from the germline gene, which may be a read error. V gene TRBV14 combines with J gene TRBJ2-1, with D perhaps given as TRBD1 or TRBD2 (5 bases each). The CDR3 length is 16 residues. CDR1 and CDR2 (germline): SGHDN, FVKESK. The CDR3 spells CANSQERGGSYNEQFF. In nucleotides, the CDR3 is TGTGCCAACAGCCAAGAACGGGGCGGCTCCTACAATGAGCAGTTCTTC.